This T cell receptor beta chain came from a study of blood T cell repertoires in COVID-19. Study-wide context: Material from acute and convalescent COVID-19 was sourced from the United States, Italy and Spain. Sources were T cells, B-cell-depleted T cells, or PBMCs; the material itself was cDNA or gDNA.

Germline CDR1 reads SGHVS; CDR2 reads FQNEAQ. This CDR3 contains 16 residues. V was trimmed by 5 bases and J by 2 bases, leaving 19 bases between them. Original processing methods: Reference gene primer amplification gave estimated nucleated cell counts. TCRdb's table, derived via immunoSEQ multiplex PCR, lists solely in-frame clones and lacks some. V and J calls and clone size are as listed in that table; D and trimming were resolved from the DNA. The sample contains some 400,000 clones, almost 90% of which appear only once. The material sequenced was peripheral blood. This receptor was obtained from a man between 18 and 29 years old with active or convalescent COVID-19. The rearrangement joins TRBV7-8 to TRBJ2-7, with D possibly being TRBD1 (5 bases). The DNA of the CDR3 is TGTGCCAGCAGCATTTTGACAGAGAGTATACCCTACGAGCAGTACTTC. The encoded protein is CASSILTESIPYEQYF.